The source of this TCR beta chain is a study of cytomegalovirus exposure and HLA in healthy donors. Whole-study context: Ancestry clustering placed about four fifths of about 400 genotyped donors in the Caucasian-associated cluster. Overall study results and limits: Reportedly, TCR beta sequences accurately predicted HLA-A and HLA-B alleles in most subjects. With DRB1 most and HLA-C fewest, TCR association rates differed between HLA loci in a later analysis.

As for the donors, each was a healthy bone marrow donor. CDR1 and CDR2 (germline): ENHRY, SYGVKD. This CDR3 spans 16 amino acids. V lost 0 bases to trimming and J lost 1 base; unmatched junction nucleotides: 3. 60 Vbeta and 13 Jbeta primers were used in PCR. The protocol was immunoSEQ multiplex PCR, while the TCRdb copy is restricted to in-frame clones and leaves out a portion. Of some 150,000 clones in the sample, 60% to 80% were seen once. Concerning this clone: Its antigen is currently unknown.

The V gene is TRBV10-3, the J gene TRBJ2-5, with TRBD1 identical over 9 bases. Sequencing was done on a sample of PBMCs. This sequence was found in a man aged 60 to 75 in good health and CMV-seronegative. The CDR3 here is CAISESTGGFQETQYF. The CDR3 nucleotides read TGTGCCATCAGTGAGTCCACAGGGGGCTTCCAAGAGACCCAGTACTTC.